What follows are 15 T cell receptor beta chains derived from one specimen sequenced in a study of control samples from healthy donors and cancer patients. Libraries were prepared by immunoSEQ multiplex PCR; TCRdb keeps only in-frame clonotypes and omits some of them. The table includes about 51,000 clones, approximately 91% detected once. The sample was PBMCs. These receptors were obtained from a man in his fifties with head and neck cancer.

The chain has TRBV28 and TRBJ1-4; 7 nucleotides line up with TRBD1. The trim removed 6 bases at V and 4 bases at J, leaving 8 bases unmatched. Germline V lookup: CDR1 MDHEN, CDR2 SYDVKM. The CDR3 spans 15 residues. CDR3 sequence: CASSEPGQNNEKLFF. The CDR3 DNA sequence: TGTGCCAGCAGCGAGCCGGGACAGAATAATGAAAAACTGTTTTTT.

This rearrangement joins TRBV19 to TRBJ1-5; the match to TRBD1 covers 11 bases. Trimming at V came to 3 bases and at J to 7 bases, leaving 8 bases not matched to a gene. Germline CDR1 is LNHDA and CDR2 is SQIVND (reference sequence). The CDR3 length is 16 residues. This CDR3 is CASSIVGQGALQPQHF. CDR3 sequence (DNA): TGTGCCAGTAGTATCGTAGGACAGGGGGCTTTGCAGCCCCAGCATTTT.

This sequence joins TRBV5-1 and TRBJ2-6; D remains unclear. With 4 bases removed from V and 2 bases from J, the gap between germline ends came to 7 bases. The CDR3 consists of 14 residues. Germline CDR1 is SGHRS and CDR2 is YFSETQ. The CDR3 nucleotides are TGCGCCAGCAGCCCGTCCCCTGGGGCCAACGTCCTGACTTTC. Translation gives CASSPSPGANVLTF. Using reference TRBV5-1 and TRBJ2-6 for the parts outside the CDR3, the full variable domain is KAGVTQTPRYLIKTRGQQVTLSCSPISGHRSVSWYQQTPGQGLQFLFEYFSETQRNKGNFPGRFSGRQFSNSRSEMNVSTLELGDSALYLCASSPSPGANVLTFGAGSRLTVL.

The gene calls are TRBV4-1 and TRBJ1-3; D gene uncertain. The CDR3 extends over 16 amino acids. The germline V gene encodes CDR1 MGHRA and CDR2 YSYEKL. The V and J ends lost 0 bases and 0 bases respectively, with 9 bases between them. CDR3 amino acids: CASSQDRASSGNTIYF. The CDR3 coding sequence is TGCGCCAGCAGCCAAGATAGGGCCAGCTCTGGAAACACCATATATTTT.

J is TRBJ2-3 and V is TRBV10-1, with 10 bases lining up with TRBD2. Losses at the gene ends were 3 bases for V and 8 bases for J; bases not matched to a gene: 8. The length of the CDR3 is 15 residues. Germline V CDR1 and CDR2: WNHNN, SYGVQD (reference sequence). CDR3 protein: CASSEGAGGPGTQYF. CDR3 coding DNA: TGCGCCAGCAGTGAAGGAGCGGGAGGGCCAGGTACGCAGTATTTT.

Comment on this clone: At one end the junction does not follow the germline gene, possibly because of a read error. The genes are TRBV3-1 (or the pseudogene TRBV3-2) and TRBJ2-2, with TRBD2 as a possible D gene (6 bases). In germline, CDR1 is LGHDT, CDR2 YNNKEL (reference sequence). The length of the CDR3 is 16 residues. CDR3: CASSQESGVRHRGAVF. For the CDR3, the DNA is TGTGCCAGCAGCCAAGAATCGGGGGTGCGGCACCGGGGAGCTGTTTTT.

The V gene is TRBV5-4, the J gene TRBJ1-1; the match to TRBD1 covers 12 bases. The CDR3 spans 14 residues. The ends lost 2 bases at V and 11 bases at J; junction bases unmatched: 7. The germline CDR1 and CDR2 sequences are SGHNT and YYREEE (reference sequence). CDR3 sequence reads: CASSFRDRGPGAFF. The CDR3 bases are TGTGCCAGCAGCTTCCGGGACAGGGGGCCGGGGGCTTTCTTT. The complete variable domain, with remaining parts taken from reference TRBV5-4 and TRBJ1-1, reads ETGVTQSPTHLIKTRGQQVTLRCSSQSGHNTVSWYQQALGQGPQFIFQYYREEENGRGNFPPRFSGLQFPNYSSELNVNALELDDSALYLCASSFRDRGPGAFFGQGTRLTVV.

V and J are TRBV7-2 and TRBJ2-3; D possibly corresponds to TRBD1 (6 bases). Germline CDR1 and CDR2: SGHTA and FQGNSA. This CDR3 is built from 16 residues. Trimming removed 3 bases at V and 5 bases at J, with 18 bases between. CDR3: CASSLASGARQDTQYF. CDR3 coding DNA: TGTGCCAGCAGCTTGGCCTCAGGGGCAAGGCAAGATACGCAGTATTTT.

This clone was seen a few times. This chain uses TRBV11-2 with TRBJ2-1; 8 bases line up with TRBD2. The germline V gene has CDR1 SGHAT and CDR2 FQNNGV. J was trimmed by 4 bases and V by 5 bases; bases with no gene match: 4. There are 14 residues in the CDR3. CDR3 sequence reads: CASSPTSGYNEQFF. CDR3 DNA sequence: TGTGCCAGCAGCCCTACTAGCGGATACAATGAGCAGTTCTTC.

This clone has just one count. J is TRBJ2-1 and V is TRBV7-6; 9 bases are a match to TRBD2. Losses at the gene ends were 5 bases for V and 0 bases for J; bases not matched to a gene: 5. CDR1 SGHVS and CDR2 FNYEAQ come from the germline V gene. CDR3 length: 16 amino acids. CDR3: CASSDHSGSSYNEQFF. For the CDR3, the DNA is TGTGCCAGCAGCGACCATAGCGGGAGCTCCTACAATGAGCAGTTCTTC. The full variable domain, in which reference TRBV7-6 and TRBJ2-1 provide the parts outside the CDR3, is GAGVSQSPRYKVTKRGQDVALRCDPISGHVSLYWYRQALGQGPEFLTYFNYEAQQDKSGLPNDRFSAERPEGSISTLTIQRTEQRDSAMYRCASSDHSGSSYNEQFFGPGTRLTVL.

The CDR3 spells CASSLGLAGGGDNEQFF. CDR3 coding DNA: TGCGCCAGCAGCTTGGGACTAGCGGGAGGCGGAGACAATGAGCAGTTCTTC. The chain links TRBV5-1 to TRBJ2-1, with 13 bases identical to TRBD2. Per germline, CDR1 SGHRS and CDR2 YFSETQ. CDR3 size: 17 residues. Trimming took 0 bases from V and 5 from J; bases not matched to a gene: 5. Complete variable domain (other parts from reference TRBV5-1 and TRBJ2-1): KAGVTQTPRYLIKTRGQQVTLSCSPISGHRSVSWYQQTPGQGLQFLFEYFSETQRNKGNFPGRFSGRQFSNSRSEMNVSTLELGDSALYLCASSLGLAGGGDNEQFFGPGTRLTVL.

V gene TRBV11-2 combines with J gene TRBJ2-7, with 8 bases that match TRBD1. Germline V gives CDR1 SGHAT, CDR2 FQNNGV. V trimming: 2 bases; J trimming: 5 bases; junction bases outside the gene matches: 14. The CDR3 is 17 residues long. The CDR3, as DNA: TGTGCCAGCAGCTTAACTGGACAGGCAGGGGGCTTCCACGAGCAGTACTTC. It translates to CASSLTGQAGGFHEQYF.

The chain joins TRBV28 to TRBJ1-2; possibly TRBD1 for D (6 bases). Germline V gene data show CDR1 as MDHEN and CDR2 as SYDVKM. The CDR3 length is 14 residues. V dropped 10 bases and J dropped 7 bases, with 22 bases sitting between them. CDR3 loop: CATNPPGAVGGYTF. CDR3 bases: TGTGCCACTAATCCCCCGGGGGCAGTAGGTGGCTACACCTTC.

The chain has TRBV7-9 and TRBJ1-1; 8 bases are a match to TRBD1. The CDR3 contains 14 residues. Germline assignment: CDR1 SEHNR and CDR2 FQNEAQ (reference sequence). V lost 3 bases, J lost 4 bases, and 4 bases stayed unmatched. CDR3: CASSFLGTGTEAFF. CDR3 DNA sequence: TGTGCCAGCAGCTTCCTAGGGACAGGCACTGAAGCTTTCTTT.

The genes are TRBV7-3 and TRBJ2-7; TRBD1 matches at 7 bases. V gave up 5 bases and J gave up 2 bases; unmatched junction bases: 6. CDR3 length: 14 residues. CDR1 is SGHTA and CDR2 is FQGTGA in the germline V gene. The CDR3 here is CASSPRGQTYEQYF. CDR3 nucleotides: TGTGCCAGCAGCCCAAGGGGACAGACCTACGAGCAGTACTTC.